This record looks at one T cell receptor beta chain sequence and its context. Its antigen is currently unknown. The CDR3 has 16 amino acids. Germline V gene data show CDR1 as GTSNPN and CDR2 as SVGIG (reference sequence). V lost 0 bases to trimming and J lost 4 bases, with 16 bases between them. These data belong to a study of Ad26.COV2.S vaccination and SARS-CoV-2 variants. Method: immunoSEQ multiplex PCR; TCRdb's copy keeps in-frame clones and lacks some. This sample has roughly 380,000 clones, with about nine tenths found just once. Findings of the study overall: In vaccinated individuals, spike-specific CD8+ and CD4+ T cell responses reportedly displayed substantial breadth. Recipients given vaccine exceeded placebo recipients in spike-specific TCR breadth.

The treatment: 15 to 20 received Ad26.COV2.S at low or high dose, single or two shots; 5 received placebo; per-sample allocation not given. Samples came from day 63 after the first vaccine or placebo injection. This receptor was identified in a person between 18 and 60 years old who received the Ad26.COV2.S COVID-19 vaccine or a placebo. Sample: peripheral blood, taken in a trial of Ad26.COV2.S vaccine versus placebo. This sequence joins TRBV30 and TRBJ2-1, with D perhaps TRBD1 or TRBD2 (5 bases each). The CDR3: CAWSVSIFGGYNEQFF. Here the CDR3 DNA reads TGTGCCTGGAGTGTAAGCATCTTTGGGGGATACAATGAGCAGTTCTTC.